This TCR beta chain emerged from a study of radiotherapy plus CTLA-4 blockade in lung cancer. Study information: Objective responses were documented in around a sixth of patients, with disease control in roughly 31%. Study findings and constraints: After radiotherapy and ipilimumab, tumor-derived clones expanded in peripheral blood.

Comments on this clone: Its antigen is as yet unknown.

The assay was immunoSEQ multiplex PCR, and TCRdb's table has in-frame clones only and misses some. The sample lists about 14,000 clones, approximately 89% seen once, with about an eighth in the top ten. Trimming removed 6 bases from V and 3 bases from J, with 13 bases in between. CDR3 length equals 14 residues. Germline V gene data show CDR1 as KGHSH and CDR2 as LQKENI. The receptor was isolated from a human donor with non-small cell lung cancer that progressed on radiotherapy plus ipilimumab. Some clones in this sample may be carry-over from other donors' samples. The J gene is TRBJ2-3, the V gene TRBV18; D not certain. The sample consisted of peripheral blood, taken from a patient treated with radiotherapy plus ipilimumab. The CDR3, as DNA: TGTGCCAGCTCCCTGGGTCTAGGAACAGATACGCAGTATTTT. As protein: CASSLGLGTDTQYF. Looking up the rest from reference TRBV18 and TRBJ2-3 gives the full variable domain: NAGVMQNPRHLVRRRGQEARLRCSPMKGHSHVYWYRQLPEEGLKFMVYLQKENIIDESGMPKERFSAEFPKEGPSILRIQQVVRGDSAAYFCASSLGLGTDTQYFGPGTRLTVL.